A selection of T cell receptor beta chains follows, all from one sample in a study of vaccination effects on CD4 cells after COVID-19. These receptors lack a known antigen. TCRdb's table, derived via immunoSEQ multiplex PCR, lists solely in-frame clones and lacks some. The sample contains around 50,000 clones, around 80% of which appear only once. Sequenced material: CD4+ T cells from PBMCs cultured without peptide, taken after COVID-19 vaccination. These receptors were taken from a human donor who had a prior SARS-CoV-2 infection. The CDR3 runs from the conserved cysteine through the conserved F or W. The order of the fields is clone size, D gene, V gene, J gene, CDR3 protein, CDR3 DNA. The D gene is left open where the match is weak. Clone size is not always given. Where it is, it says once, few, many or a class for expanded clones.

size: -; D: TRBD1; V: TRBV3-1/TRBV3-2; J: TRBJ2-2; CDR3: CASSQEDRAPGELFF; DNA: TGTGCCAGCAGCCAAGAGGACAGGGCCCCCGGGGAGCTGTTTTTT
size: -; D: -; V: TRBV3-1/TRBV3-2; J: TRBJ1-1; CDR3: CASSQGRRRGFF; DNA: TGTGCCAGCAGCCAAGGTCGCAGGAGAGGTTTCTTT
size: -; D: -; V: TRBV7-2; J: TRBJ1-1; CDR3: CASLKSSSTEAFF; DNA: TGTGCCAGCCTAAAATCTTCGAGCACTGAAGCTTTCTTT
size: -; D: -; V: TRBV7-8; J: TRBJ1-4; CDR3: CASSEADAQVEKLFF; DNA: TGTGCCAGCAGCGAGGCCGACGCCCAGGTCGAAAAACTGTTTTTT
size: -; D: -; V: TRBV2; J: TRBJ2-3; CDR3: CASSHNNRHTQYF; DNA: TGTGCCAGCAGCCATAACAACCGGCATACGCAGTATTTT
size: -; D: -; V: TRBV5-6; J: TRBJ2-5; CDR3: CASSKGNLQETQYF; DNA: TGTGCCAGCAGTAAGGGGAACCTCCAAGAGACCCAGTACTTC
size: -; D: -; V: TRBV7-8; J: TRBJ1-4; CDR3: CASSYRSTNEKLFF; DNA: TGTGCCAGCAGCTACAGATCAACTAATGAAAAACTGTTTTTT
size: -; D: TRBD2; V: TRBV20-1; J: TRBJ2-5; CDR3: CSASKLAEQLEAQYF; DNA: TGCAGTGCTAGTAAACTAGCGGAGCAACTAGAGGCCCAGTACTTC
size: -; D: TRBD2; V: TRBV2; J: TRBJ2-2; CDR3: CASMDGTSGSVGELFF; DNA: TGTGCCAGCATGGACGGGACTAGCGGGAGTGTCGGGGAGCTGTTTTTT
size: -; D: -; V: TRBV7-3; J: TRBJ1-4; CDR3: CASSLGGGEKLFF; DNA: TGTGCCAGCAGCTTAGGGGGGGGTGAAAAACTGTTTTTT
size: -; D: TRBD2; V: TRBV3-1/TRBV3-2; J: TRBJ2-5; CDR3: CASSQHRTSGDQETQYF; DNA: TGTGCCAGCAGCCAACACCGGACTAGCGGCGATCAAGAGACCCAGTACTTC
size: -; D: TRBD2; V: TRBV7-2; J: TRBJ2-6; CDR3: CASSASRGGSGANVLTF; DNA: TGTGCCAGCAGCGCTAGCCGGGGAGGGTCTGGGGCCAACGTCCTGACTTTC
size: -; D: TRBD1; V: TRBV5-1; J: TRBJ1-4; CDR3: CASSPGQSGPPTNEKLFF; DNA: TGCGCCAGCAGCCCGGGACAGTCTGGGCCCCCAACTAATGAAAAACTGTTTTTT
size: -; D: TRBD1; V: TRBV11-2; J: TRBJ2-7; CDR3: CASSLYDRVLYEQYF; DNA: TGTGCCAGCAGCTTGTATGACAGGGTTCTATACGAGCAGTACTTC
size: -; D: TRBD2; V: TRBV5-4; J: TRBJ2-7; CDR3: CASSPTLGGGIYEQYF; DNA: TGTGCCAGCAGCCCCACACTGGGGGGAGGGATCTACGAGCAGTACTTC
size: -; D: TRBD2; V: TRBV2; J: TRBJ2-1; CDR3: CASSDGTRVNEQFF; DNA: TGTGCCAGCAGTGATGGGACTAGGGTTAATGAGCAGTTCTTC
size: few; D: -; V: TRBV27; J: TRBJ1-2; CDR3: CASSKTGTISGYTF; DNA: TGTGCCAGCAGTAAAACAGGGACGATCAGTGGCTACACCTTC
size: -; D: -; V: TRBV24-1; J: TRBJ1-5; CDR3: CATSYGGSDQPQHF; DNA: TGTGCCACGTCTTACGGGGGGAGTGATCAGCCCCAGCATTTT
size: -; D: -; V: TRBV24-1; J: TRBJ1-5; CDR3: CATSDSRTGKPQHF; DNA: TGTGCCACCAGTGATTCACGGACTGGAAAGCCCCAGCATTTT
size: -; D: -; V: TRBV15; J: TRBJ2-7; CDR3: CATSIRGRRVLAEQYF; DNA: TGTGCCACCAGCATTCGGGGCCGCAGGGTCTTGGCCGAGCAGTACTTC
size: few; D: -; V: TRBV7-2; J: TRBJ2-5; CDR3: CASSVEPRVWETQYF; DNA: TGTGCCAGCAGCGTCGAACCCAGGGTTTGGGAGACCCAGTACTTC
size: -; D: -; V: TRBV3-1/TRBV3-2; J: TRBJ2-1; CDR3: CASSQGGADEQFF; DNA: TGTGCCAGCAGCCAAGGGGGGGCGGACGAGCAGTTCTTC
size: -; D: -; V: TRBV9; J: TRBJ2-3; CDR3: CASSGKRGALPNTDTQYF; DNA: TGTGCCAGCAGCGGTAAACGGGGGGCCCTCCCCAACACAGATACGCAGTATTTT
size: -; D: TRBD1; V: TRBV11-3; J: TRBJ2-7; CDR3: CASSKAGGLGEQYF; DNA: TGTGCCAGCAGCAAAGCAGGGGGCTTGGGGGAGCAGTACTTC
size: -; D: -; V: TRBV5-5; J: TRBJ1-1; CDR3: CASSLFVENTEAFF; DNA: TGTGCCAGCAGCTTGTTTGTCGAGAACACTGAAGCTTTCTTT
size: -; D: TRBD2; V: TRBV15; J: TRBJ2-5; CDR3: CATLLAGGPGETQYF; DNA: TGTGCCACCTTACTAGCGGGGGGGCCCGGGGAGACCCAGTACTTC
size: -; D: TRBD1; V: TRBV7-3; J: TRBJ2-1; CDR3: CASRDRQGSDNEQFF; DNA: TGTGCCAGCAGGGACAGACAGGGGTCGGACAATGAGCAGTTCTTC
size: few; D: TRBD2; V: TRBV5-4; J: TRBJ2-1; CDR3: CASSSGTSGHNEQFF; DNA: TGTGCCAGCAGCTCCGGGACTAGCGGGCACAATGAGCAGTTCTTC
size: -; D: -; V: TRBV29-1; J: TRBJ1-4; CDR3: CSVGMGGADEKLFF; DNA: TGCAGCGTCGGTATGGGGGGCGCGGATGAAAAACTGTTTTTT
size: -; D: TRBD1; V: TRBV6-6; J: TRBJ1-3; CDR3: CASSGQGVTGNTIYF; DNA: TGTGCCAGCTCAGGACAGGGGGTTACTGGAAACACCATATATTTT
size: -; D: TRBD1; V: TRBV7-8; J: TRBJ2-3; CDR3: CASSPGGSTDTQYF; DNA: TGTGCCAGCAGCCCAGGGGGAAGCACAGATACGCAGTATTTT
size: once; D: TRBD2; V: TRBV7-2; J: TRBJ2-3; CDR3: CASRGPGLGTDTQYF; DNA: TGTGCCAGCCGAGGACCGGGACTAGGCACAGATACGCAGTATTTT
size: -; D: -; V: TRBV19; J: TRBJ1-6; CDR3: CASSLEGTYSPLHF; DNA: TGTGCCAGTAGTTTGGAGGGAACTTATTCACCCCTCCACTTT
size: -; D: TRBD2; V: TRBV18; J: TRBJ2-1; CDR3: CASSPYTGTSGRGEQFF; DNA: TGTGCCAGCTCACCTTATACCGGGACTAGCGGGAGGGGTGAGCAGTTCTTC
size: -; D: -; V: TRBV5-1; J: TRBJ2-7; CDR3: CASSWDESYEQYF; DNA: TGCGCCAGCAGCTGGGACGAGTCCTACGAGCAGTACTTC
size: medium-sized; D: TRBD2; V: TRBV7-3; J: TRBJ2-2; CDR3: CASSTSGTSTGELFF; DNA: TGTGCCAGCAGCACATCCGGGACTAGCACCGGGGAGCTGTTTTTT
size: -; D: -; V: TRBV6-2/TRBV6-3; J: TRBJ2-7; CDR3: CASSQVLFYEQYF; DNA: TGTGCCAGCAGCCAGGTCTTGTTTTACGAGCAGTACTTC
size: -; D: -; V: TRBV12-3/TRBV12-4; J: TRBJ1-5; CDR3: CASSPGQQPQHF; DNA: TGTGCCAGCAGCCCTGGACAGCAGCCCCAGCATTTT
size: -; D: -; V: TRBV18; J: TRBJ1-2; CDR3: CASSPNGGRYGYTF; DNA: TGTGCCAGCTCACCTAATGGGGGCCGCTATGGCTACACCTTC
size: -; D: -; V: TRBV3-1/TRBV3-2; J: TRBJ2-1; CDR3: CASSPPGVVNEQFF; DNA: TGTGCCAGCAGCCCACCGGGAGTCGTCAATGAGCAGTTCTTC
size: -; D: TRBD1; V: TRBV19; J: TRBJ1-6; CDR3: CASSNTAGGRALHF; DNA: TGTGCCAGTAGTAATACCGCAGGGGGCCGGGCCCTCCACTTT
size: once; D: -; V: TRBV4-2; J: TRBJ2-2; CDR3: CASSQDRVEGNTGELFF; DNA: TGTGCCAGCAGCCAAGATAGAGTGGAGGGGAACACCGGGGAGCTGTTTTTT
size: -; D: TRBD1; V: TRBV2; J: TRBJ1-2; CDR3: CASSARDRGHYGYTF; DNA: TGTGCCAGCAGTGCCAGGGACAGGGGCCACTATGGCTACACCTTC
size: -; D: TRBD2; V: TRBV18; J: TRBJ2-3; CDR3: CASSLGLGVDTQYF; DNA: TGTGCCAGCTCCCTGGGACTAGGGGTGGATACGCAGTATTTT
size: -; D: -; V: TRBV6-6; J: TRBJ1-1; CDR3: CASTGTAGFSTEAFF; DNA: TGTGCCAGCACCGGAACCGCAGGGTTCTCCACTGAAGCTTTCTTT
size: -; D: -; V: TRBV5-1; J: TRBJ2-7; CDR3: CASSPVTGTYEQYF; DNA: TGCGCCAGCAGCCCAGTTACAGGCACCTACGAGCAGTACTTC
size: -; D: TRBD1; V: TRBV15; J: TRBJ1-2; CDR3: CATSSKIGQGDYGYTF; DNA: TGTGCCACCAGCAGCAAAATTGGACAGGGGGACTATGGCTACACCTTC